This T cell receptor (beta chain) was retrieved from a study of CD8 T cells in ankylosing spondylitis. Whole-study findings and limits: Among TCR beta sequences, a motif of eight or nine highly homologous variants appeared characteristic of ankylosing spondylitis blood.

Remarks on this clonotype: Its cognate antigen is unknown.

TCRdb passed the 5' RACE reads through MiXCR, listing each CDR3 protein once. Among about 540,000 distinct CDR3 sequences listed, roughly 13% were seen once. CDR1 and CDR2 (germline): MDHEN, SYDVKM. The ends lost 7 bases at V and 6 bases at J; junction bases unmatched: 8. The CDR3 spans 15 residues. Sequenced material: blood, either unsorted or a sorted T cell fraction (not recorded which). The genes are TRBV28 and TRBJ2-1, with 11 bases matching TRBD2. The clonotype comes from a male donor with ankylosing spondylitis. The CDR3: CASTSPTSGSNEQFF. CDR3 bases: TGTGCCAGCACCTCTCCTACTAGCGGGAGCAATGAGCAGTTCTTC.